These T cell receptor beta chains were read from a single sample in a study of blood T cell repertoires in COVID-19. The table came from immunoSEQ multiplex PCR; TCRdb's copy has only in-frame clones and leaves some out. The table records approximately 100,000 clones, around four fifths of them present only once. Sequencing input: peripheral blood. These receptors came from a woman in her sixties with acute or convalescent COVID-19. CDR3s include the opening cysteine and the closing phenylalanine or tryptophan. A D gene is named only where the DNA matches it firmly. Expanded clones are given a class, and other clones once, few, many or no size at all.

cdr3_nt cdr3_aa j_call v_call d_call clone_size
TGTGCCAGCAGTTCGGGACTCGTCTTCAATCAGCCCCAGCATTTT CASSSGLVFNQPQHF TRBJ1-5 TRBV6-6 . once
TGTGCCAGCAGTGAGGGACTCTCTGAAAATCAGCCCCAGCATTTT CASSEGLSENQPQHF TRBJ1-5 TRBV2 . .
TGTGCCAGTACCCCCTCAGGGGGCGCGGGGCGAGCTTTCTTT CASTPSGGAGRAFF TRBJ1-1 TRBV19 TRBD1 .
TGTGCCAGCAGCCAAGGAGGGGGGAGACAGGGTCGGGTGTCTTTCTTT CASSQGGGRQGRVSFF TRBJ1-1 TRBV3-1/TRBV3-2 TRBD1 .
TGTGCCAGCAGGGCGACTAGTCGCTACGAGCAGTACTTC CASRATSRYEQYF TRBJ2-7 TRBV28 . .
TGTGCCAGCCTTAGGACCGGGACAGGGGGCACTGAAGCTTTCTTT CASLRTGTGGTEAFF TRBJ1-1 TRBV6-5 TRBD1 .
TGTGCCAGCAGCTTGGTCTCGGTCGGGGTCACAGATACGCAGTATTTT CASSLVSVGVTDTQYF TRBJ2-3 TRBV5-6 . many
TGCGCCAGCAGCCAAGATCCAAGCGGGAGCTCCTACAATGAGCAGTTCTTC CASSQDPSGSSYNEQFF TRBJ2-1 TRBV4-1 TRBD2 .
TGTGCCAGCAGCCTCCTCAGGACTTCCTACGAGCAGTACTTC CASSLLRTSYEQYF TRBJ2-7 TRBV7-2 . .
TGTGCCAGCAGCGTAGAGATAAACAGGGATCTAAACATATATTTT CASSVEINRDLNIYF TRBJ1-3 TRBV9 . .
TGTGCCAGCAGTCAGCGGGAGGGCCTCTACGAGCAGTACTTC CASSQREGLYEQYF TRBJ2-7 TRBV28 TRBD2 .
TGTGCCAGCAGTGACTATGGGGCCAGGACAGATAATCAGCCCCAGCATTTT CASSDYGARTDNQPQHF TRBJ1-5 TRBV2 . once